This T cell receptor (beta chain) was profiled in a study of cytomegalovirus exposure and HLA in healthy donors (dated by TCRdb to 2016 to 2017). Background for the entire study: An earlier analysis of roughly 570 of the donors reported under 300 Gb of sequence data and approximately 120 million unique TCR beta sequences obtained from about 170 million T cells. Roughly 5 DR-DQ haplotypes were handled as single units for association and clustering, since linkage in the cohort was strong. All discovery cohort repertoires had been generated using a single sequencing platform. The later analysis used no new phenotypic data to find candidate immune exposures, relying instead on TCR beta sequences and their occurrence across donors. Class I and class II HLA loci were covered by the typing at four-digit resolution. The study was designed to test whether signatures of past pathogen exposure could be identified by cataloging public T cell receptors. Among the roughly 400 genotyped donors, approximately 81% belonged to the genetic ancestry cluster associated with self-reported Caucasian donors. An early release that covered 500 to 800 HLA-typed donors contained around 300 gigabases of sequencing data and tens of millions of unique TCR sequences. To decide whether each TCR beta V gene segment behaved as functional or pseudogenic, an earlier analysis of several hundred of the donors relied on high-throughput TCR beta sequencing. To predict cytomegalovirus infection status, the study combined high-throughput TCR immunosequencing, statistical association of individual TCRs with disease status, and machine learning. Among around 400 genotyped donors of the cohort, an average of around 240,000 unique TCR beta nucleotide sequences was sequenced per donor, of which 15% to 20% were non-productive. Typing coverage differed by locus: A, B, C, DRB1 and DQB1 were typed in roughly 620-630 donors, DQA1 in around 500, DPA1 in 606, and DPB1 in 450 to 480. The study profiled the T cell repertoires of some 610 subjects by immunosequencing and related them to cytomegalovirus serostatus. In a later genetic analysis, genome-wide SNP genotypes for about three fifths of the 666 donors were used, and that subset was treated as a discovery cohort. A later analysis re-analyzed previously published TCR beta repertoires from 550 to 700 donors and added high-resolution HLA genotyping to study TCR occurrence patterns. Donor age, sex, ethnicity and CMV serostatus were collected together with the repertoire data. Besides the first cohort of approximately 710 subjects, a separate validation cohort made up of roughly 120 different subjects was used.

Broad study findings and their caveats: Sequencing depth was assumed to be roughly uniform across donors in the presence/absence analyses, though that assumption may not hold. For the cohort, immune exposure information was limited to CMV serostatus. A few of the identified cytomegalovirus-associated TCR beta chains were confirmed in vitro to be specific for cytomegalovirus antigens. Linkage disequilibrium might explain the correlated functional status among segregating V segments, but an unknown experimental factor could not be excluded. The study gave a list of under 200 TCR beta chains associated with cytomegalovirus. According to a later analysis, parvovirus B19, influenza, CMV and Epstein-Barr virus appeared linked to several top co-occurrence clusters. The earlier analysis of approximately 560 of the donors excluded about 16 rarely observed V segments, including chromosome 9 orphons, because counts were too low. Because HLA typing was missing for some donors at each locus, association tests included only the typed subset. A further reported finding was that TCR beta sequences accurately predicted the HLA-A and HLA-B alleles for most subjects in the first cohort. An association between a missense DCLRE1C variant and V-gene and J-gene trimming of TCR beta chains was found in a later genetic analysis and replicated in an independent cohort. According to a later analysis, TCR association rates differed among HLA loci, with DRB1 alleles showing the most associated TCRs and HLA-C alleles showing the fewest. In a later analysis, HLA-associated TCR beta chains showed more clonal expansion and lower generation probabilities than non-associated chains that were equally common. In both the original and validation cohorts, the classifier was reported to diagnose cytomegalovirus status with high specificity and sensitivity. Most TCR sequences were seen in very few donors, while some public TCRs were found in many individuals. The authors suggested that the approach could potentially be extended to other disease states and immunological phenotypes. Some IMGT-functional V segments, including TRBV6-2 and TRBV6-3, could not be told apart with the 87-base-pair reads, so those segments were excluded. Specific HLA alleles were associated with 16,951 TCR beta sequences at a false discovery rate of 0.05 in a later analysis. The cohort was sequenced for TCR beta chains only, and without alpha or paired-chain data the features that could be detected were limited. When HLA alleles, especially DR and DQ, strongly co-occurred, attributing TCR associations to individual alleles was difficult. According to a later analysis, most CMV-associated TCR beta chains appeared to be HLA-restricted, and the HLA associations seemed to be driven largely by CMV exposure. A cluster of highly shared sequence variants was judged likely to be a technical artifact of the sequencing pipeline. In an earlier analysis of over 550 of the donors, most TCR beta V segments were observed in productive rearrangements about 87% or about 30% of the time, broadly matching IMGT annotations. In a later genetic analysis, fewer N-insertions in productive TCRs were reported among donors in an Asian-associated ancestry cluster than the approximately 710-donor mean.

The germline V gene specifies SGHDT as CDR1 and YYEEEE as CDR2. The germline V and J ends show losses of 5 bases and 1 base respectively, and no gene match explains 3 bases of the junction. The CDR3 has 15 amino acids, counting the end cysteine and phenylalanine. The kept DNA is CDR3 alone, 45 bases in frame from the first base. Receptor amplification or capture employed the immunoSEQ multiplex PCR assay. A mixture of 60 forward primers for TCR Vbeta segments and 13 reverse primers for TCR Jbeta segments was used in the multiplex PCR. The CDR3 region of rearranged TCR beta genes was amplified from genomic DNA by a multiplex PCR assay. The amplified TCR beta libraries were sequenced on the Illumina HiSeq System as 87-base-pair reads. As for the authors' bioinformatics: A later analysis tallied 75 million to 95 million unique TCR beta chains across the 700 or so repertoires, and 10 million to 11 million of those chains were shared by two or more donors. To remove PCR and sequencing errors, raw reads were error-corrected and collapsed into unique sequences using a nearest-neighbor algorithm that merged closely related sequences. CDR3 sequences were aligned to IMGT reference sequences to assign V, D and J gene segments. For a sequence to be retained, at least a six-nucleotide match to both a V gene segment and a J gene segment was required. Rearrangements were classified as productive when the CDR3 lacked stop codons and remained in frame with V and J, and all other rearrangements were classified as non-productive. Following IMGT convention, CDR3 was defined as the stretch from the second conserved V-encoded cysteine to the conserved J-encoded phenylalanine. The earlier analysis of some 600 of the donors excluded sequences that lacked an unambiguous match to a single V gene segment. An earlier analysis of just under 600 of the donors called V segments functional above 56.7% productive rearrangements and segregating when the between-donor standard deviation exceeded 5%. A statistical classification framework was built to diagnose cytomegalovirus status from the catalog of TCR beta chain sequences. In a later analysis, V and J genes were assigned by comparing TCR nucleotide sequences against IMGT/GENE-DB human TR gene sequences. A later analysis assigned CDR3 sequences and most-parsimonious VDJ recombination scenarios with the TCRdist pipeline. A later analysis defined each TCR beta chain by its CDR3 amino acid sequence plus V-gene family, and excluded reads lacking a unique V-gene family. As a way to deal with suspected cross-contamination and a sequencing artifact, a later analysis dropped hundreds of nucleotide sequences that were highly shared and had low generation probability. In a later analysis, a clonal expansion index was calculated for each public chain from normalized within-repertoire ranks of inferred template counts. A later analysis computed generation probabilities with a VDJ recombination model fitted to out-of-frame rearrangements, and checked the results against IGoR. In a later analysis, TCR-TCR, TCR-HLA and TCR-CMV co-occurrence was scored with hypergeometric tests, and a repertoire-size bias correction was applied to TCR pairs. In a later analysis, false discovery rates were estimated by permuting HLA or CMV assignments 20 times. In a later analysis, co-occurring TCRs were grouped using DBSCAN, and TCRdist sequence similarity was added for clustering within HLA-allele-positive subsets. For co-occurrence clustering, repertoires with fewer than 30,000 or more than 120,000 public chains were excluded, along with a handful of repertoires with anomalous nucleotide sharing. TCRdb stores this immuneACCESS table with in-frame sequences only. Part of the clones is absent; in the studies checked, under half of the shortfall reflects unresolved V genes, and no reason is known for the rest. Clone size and the V and J calls come from that table; the DNA yielded D and trimming. The table for this sample lists 75,000 to 95,000 clones. The biggest ten clones account for approximately 4.2% of the sample.

Concerning this clone: The specificity of this receptor is unknown.

The cohort comprised fewer than 700 healthy bone marrow donors. At the time of sampling, all cohort members were nominally healthy, though unrecorded immune exposures were likely present. The donor tested CMV seronegative and was one of the 352 seronegative cohort members. Each donor provided a peripheral blood sample, and peripheral blood mononuclear cells were used for TCR beta sequencing. The Qiagen DNeasy Blood Extraction Kit was used to extract genomic DNA from the blood cell samples. Sequencing was performed on PBMCs. The sequence joins TRBV5-6 to TRBJ2-5; 12 central nucleotides agree with TRBD2. The receptor comes from a man younger than 45 in good health and CMV-seronegative. The base sequence is TGTGCCAGCAGGTCACTAGCGGGGGGCCAAGAGACCCAGTACTTC. It codes for CASRSLAGGQETQYF.